These 26 T cell receptor beta chains originate from one sample sequenced in a study of shared clonotypes between healthy human individuals. Positive CCR7 selection of CD45RO-negative cells yielded the naive CD8 cells, and terminally differentiated effector memory CD45RA+ cells were excluded. The protocol was immunoSEQ multiplex PCR, while the TCRdb copy is restricted to in-frame clones and leaves out a portion. The data show about 590,000 clones, just under 97% seen once. The specimen sequenced was naive CD8+ T cells sorted from blood. The source is a woman in her 30s in good health.

This chain links TRBV10-3 with TRBJ1-1, with 8 bases matching TRBD1. V gave up 3 bases and J gave up 6 bases; unmatched junction bases: 9. CDR3 length equals 15 residues. Germline V gives CDR1 ENHRY, CDR2 SYGVKD. In DNA, the CDR3 is TGTGCCATCAGTGATGGGACAGGCGGACGGTCTGAAGCTTTCTTT. Encoded protein: CAISDGTGGRSEAFF.

This clone turned up a few times. Other DNA variants within this sample encode the same CDR3. This chain joins TRBV19 and TRBJ2-7, with TRBD1 identical over 10 bases. V was pared by 5 bases and J by 2 bases, with 3 bases of the junction left unmatched. Germline CDR1 LNHDA, CDR2 SQIVND (reference sequence). The CDR3 contains 14 residues. The CDR3 loop is CASSWGTGAYEQYF. In DNA form, the CDR3 reads TGTGCCAGTAGTTGGGGGACAGGGGCCTACGAGCAGTACTTC.

The gene calls are TRBV4-1 and TRBJ2-1, with TRBD2 matching over 11 bases. CDR1 and CDR2 (germline): MGHRA, YSYEKL. This CDR3 has 16 residues. J was trimmed by 7 bases and V by 1 base; bases with no gene match: 6. CDR3 nucleotides: TGCGCCAGCAGCCAAGTTAGCGGGAGGGAGTTTAATGAGCAGTTCTTC. Protein sequence: CASSQVSGREFNEQFF.

A single count supports this clone. The chain recombines TRBV7-6 with TRBJ2-7, with 7 bases that match TRBD2. The V gene's germline CDR1 is SGHVS and CDR2 FNYEAQ. This CDR3 spans 16 amino acids. J was trimmed by 0 bases and V by 5 bases; bases with no gene match: 10. CDR3 in DNA: TGTGCCAGCAGCCCCGAGTGGGGGACTAACTCCTACGAGCAGTACTTC. Protein sequence: CASSPEWGTNSYEQYF.

The rearrangement uses TRBV2 and TRBJ2-7; 7 nucleotides line up with TRBD1. Looked up from germline, CDR1 is SNHLY and CDR2 is FYNNEI. The CDR3 covers 14 residues. V shed 7 bases and J 0 bases; nucleotides not matched to a gene: 6. CDR3 DNA sequence: TGTGCCAGCACGTCAGAGGGGGCCTCCTACGAGCAGTACTTC. It translates to CASTSEGASYEQYF.

The V call is TRBV6-5, the J call TRBJ1-1; TRBD1 is a possible D gene (5 bases). Between the trimmed V and J ends, which lost 0 bases and 0 bases, there was a span of 8 bases. CDR3 length equals 15 residues. Per germline, CDR1 MNHEY and CDR2 SVGAGI. The CDR3 loop is CASSYSRDLNTEAFF. The CDR3 DNA reads as TGTGCCAGCAGTTACTCGAGGGACTTGAACACTGAAGCTTTCTTT.

The V and J genes are TRBV9 and TRBJ2-2; tentatively, D is TRBD1 (6 bases). Germline CDR1 SGDLS, CDR2 YYNGEE. V was clipped by 4 bases and J by 7 bases, with 14 bases between them. The CDR3 totals 14 residues. The CDR3 DNA reads as TGTGCCAGCAGCACACACAGGGTTCACGGGGAGCTGTTTTTT. This codes for CASSTHRVHGELFF.

The rearrangement links TRBV2 to TRBJ2-7, with 12 bases fitting TRBD2. J gave up 3 bases and V 6 bases, and 6 bases lay outside the gene matches. Germline values: CDR1 SNHLY, CDR2 FYNNEI. This CDR3 region has 15 residues. CDR3 DNA sequence: TGTGCCAGCAGGATCCTAGCGGGAGGGGACTACGAGCAGTACTTC. Translated, it gives CASRILAGGDYEQYF.

This clone was seen once. The rearrangement links TRBV28 to TRBJ1-5; a possible D gene is TRBD1 (5 bases). Trimming removed 3 bases at V and 5 bases at J, with 23 bases between. The CDR3 length is 18 residues. Germline assignment: CDR1 MDHEN and CDR2 SYDVKM. In DNA form, the CDR3 reads TGTGCCAGCAGTTTTGGATTTTTCATTGGGCAGGGAGATCAGCCCCAGCATTTT. The encoded protein is CASSFGFFIGQGDQPQHF.

This clone was observed once. The rearrangement joins TRBV29-1 to TRBJ2-2, with 10 positions matching TRBD1. Germline values: CDR1 SQVTM, CDR2 ANQGSEA. The CDR3 is 15 amino acids. J gave up 4 bases and V 2 bases, and 4 bases lay outside the gene matches. The CDR3 DNA is TGCAGCGTTGAATCTGGGACAGGGGTCACCGGGGAGCTGTTTTTT. Protein product: CSVESGTGVTGELFF.

The V and J genes are TRBV15 and TRBJ2-5, with D perhaps TRBD2 (6 bases). The V gene's germline CDR1 is LNHNV and CDR2 YYDKDF (reference sequence). The CDR3 has 16 residues. The V end lost 0 bases, the J end lost 2 bases, and 13 bases lay between the germline ends. CDR3: CATSRDLSGLQETQYF. The CDR3 region has the DNA TGTGCCACCAGCAGAGATTTGAGCGGGTTGCAAGAGACCCAGTACTTC. The variable domain in full, with the rest retrieved from reference TRBV15 and TRBJ2-5, is DAMVIQNPRYQVTQFGKPVTLSCSQTLNHNVMYWYQQKSSQAPKLLFHYYDKDFNNEADTPDNFQSRRPNTSFCFLDIRSPGLGDTAMYLCATSRDLSGLQETQYFGPGTRLLVL.

The rearrangement joins TRBV2 to TRBJ2-7; D may correspond to TRBD1 or TRBD2 (5 bases each). Trimming shortened V by 8 bases and J by 7 bases, and 15 bases separated the two germline ends. In germline, CDR1 is SNHLY, CDR2 FYNNEI. This CDR3 has 12 residues. CDR3 protein: CASRWGSGEQYF. The CDR3 region has the DNA TGTGCCAGCCGCTGGGGGTCGGGGGAGCAGTACTTC.

This clone was detected only once. J is TRBJ1-2 and V is TRBV13; the match to TRBD1 covers 7 bases. Trimming removed 4 bases from V and 2 bases from J; junction bases left unmatched: 13. This CDR3 spans 17 amino acids. CDR1 is PRHDT, CDR2 FYEKMQ, per germline (reference sequence). CDR3 residues: CASSSQTDRAPNYGYTF. Here the CDR3 DNA reads TGTGCCAGCAGCTCACAAACCGACAGGGCCCCAAACTATGGCTACACCTTC.

The chain is built from TRBV9 and TRBJ2-3, with 9 bases matching TRBD2. The germline V gene has CDR1 SGDLS and CDR2 YYNGEE. The CDR3 runs to 15 residues. Trimming at V came to 3 bases and at J to 3 bases, leaving 5 bases not matched to a gene. The CDR3: CASSGVGLATDTQYF. CDR3 coding DNA: TGTGCCAGCAGCGGGGTCGGACTAGCGACAGATACGCAGTATTTT.

This chain connects TRBV6-5 to TRBJ1-2; D is perhaps TRBD1 (6 bases). Trimming cost V 6 bases and J 3 bases, with 14 bases left between them. Germline V gene lookup returns CDR1 MNHEY and CDR2 SVGAGI. The CDR3 is made up of 14 amino acids. CDR3 in amino acids: CASRQGRGYYGYTF. CDR3 in DNA: TGTGCCAGCAGACAGGGCAGAGGGTACTATGGCTACACCTTC.

The gene calls are TRBV5-1 and TRBJ2-7; D uncertain. In germline, CDR1 is SGHRS, CDR2 YFSETQ. Trimming took off 3 bases at V and 2 bases at J, with 12 bases between the two ends. The CDR3 contains 14 residues. The CDR3 nucleotides read TGCGCCAGCAGCTCGGTTCGAGGTCCCTACGAGCAGTACTTC. It codes for CASSSVRGPYEQYF.

The V and J genes are TRBV19 and TRBJ1-1, with D uncertain. CDR1 is LNHDA and CDR2 is SQIVND in the germline V gene (reference sequence). V lost 3 bases to trimming and J lost 3 bases, with 14 bases between them. This CDR3 has 15 amino acids. The CDR3 DNA reads as TGTGCCAGTAGTATGTGGAATATTGGGGACACTGAAGCTTTCTTT. This sequence encodes CASSMWNIGDTEAFF.

The V and J genes are TRBV5-5 and TRBJ2-7, with 10 bases fitting TRBD2. Germline V lookup: CDR1 SGHKS, CDR2 YYEKEE (reference sequence). The CDR3 has 14 amino acids. The J segment lost 5 bases and the V segment lost 3 bases, leaving 5 bases of the junction unmatched. The CDR3 here is CASSYPGLANEQYF. The DNA for the CDR3 is TGTGCCAGCAGCTATCCGGGACTAGCGAACGAGCAGTACTTC.

The V call is TRBV28, the J call TRBJ1-3; perhaps TRBD1 as D (5 bases). The CDR3 contains 16 residues. V lost 3 bases and J 0 bases, leaving 12 bases between the germline ends. Germline CDR1 is MDHEN and CDR2 is SYDVKM. The CDR3 region has the DNA TGTGCCAGCAGTTTTATAGGGGCGAACTCTGGAAACACCATATATTTT. This translates into CASSFIGANSGNTIYF.

V and J are TRBV13 and TRBJ2-3, with 14 bases aligning to TRBD2. Trimming took 4 bases from V and 2 from J; bases not matched to a gene: 5. Looked up from germline, CDR1 is PRHDT and CDR2 is FYEKMQ (reference sequence). The CDR3 loop spans 17 amino acids. The CDR3 DNA reads TGTGCCAGCAGCTGGGGACTAGCGGGAGCAAACACAGATACGCAGTATTTT. It codes for CASSWGLAGANTDTQYF.

CDR3 residues: CASSQGWAGSYNEQFF. CDR3 DNA sequence: TGCGCCAGCAGCCAAGGTTGGGCGGGCTCCTACAATGAGCAGTTCTTC. V usage is TRBV4-1 and J usage is TRBJ2-1, with a weak D call TRBD2 (5 bases). Trimming removed 1 base from V and 0 bases from J, with 10 bases in between. The length of the CDR3 is 16 residues. Germline V gives CDR1 MGHRA, CDR2 YSYEKL.

The V and J genes are TRBV2 and TRBJ2-2; tentative D call: TRBD2 (5 bases). The germline V and J ends were trimmed by 8 bases and 0 bases, with 16 bases remaining between them. CDR3 length: 16 residues. Germline assignment: CDR1 SNHLY and CDR2 FYNNEI. CDR3 in DNA: TGTGCCAGCTTAGGAGAGGGCGGAGCGAACACCGGGGAGCTGTTTTTT. It yields the protein CASLGEGGANTGELFF.

The sample holds one count of this clone. The CDR3: CASSRSSGRATYNEQFF. CDR3 nucleotides: TGCGCCAGCAGCCGCTCTAGCGGGAGGGCCACCTACAATGAGCAGTTCTTC. This chain joins TRBV4-1 and TRBJ2-1; 12 positions match TRBD2. V lost 4 bases to trimming and J lost 2 bases; unmatched junction nucleotides: 6. Germline V lookup: CDR1 MGHRA, CDR2 YSYEKL. The CDR3 sequence is 17 residues long.

J is TRBJ2-5 and V is TRBV6-4, with TRBD2 matching 12 bases. This CDR3 comprises 17 residues. Germline lookup yields CDR1 MRHNA and CDR2 SNTAGT. The ends lost 6 bases at V and 2 bases at J; junction bases unmatched: 10. The DNA for the CDR3 is TGTGCCAGCAGCGAAACTTGGACTAGCGGGGCGCAAGAGACCCAGTACTTC. This gives the protein CASSETWTSGAQETQYF.

This chain joins TRBV29-1 and TRBJ2-7; 7 bases are a match to TRBD2. V lost 1 base, J lost 3 bases, and 12 bases stayed unmatched. CDR1 is SQVTM and CDR2 is ANQGSEA in the germline V gene. CDR3 length: 16 amino acids. The CDR3 sequence is CSVEGWWEGRNYEQYF. CDR3 sequence (DNA): TGCAGCGTTGAAGGATGGTGGGAGGGGCGTAACTACGAGCAGTACTTC.

This chain uses TRBV6-6 with TRBJ1-2, with D tentatively TRBD1 (5 bases). Trimming removed 6 bases at V and 1 base at J, with 12 bases between. Germline V lookup: CDR1 MNHNY, CDR2 SVGAGI (reference sequence). The CDR3 extends over 14 amino acids. The CDR3 coding sequence is TGTGCCAGCAGCGAACAGGCACTTAACTATGGCTACACCTTC. Translation gives CASSEQALNYGYTF.